This T cell receptor beta chain was identified during a study of siplizumab effects on memory and regulatory T cells. Study at large: Without drug or with siplizumab at roughly 0.93 ug/mL, mixed lymphocyte reactions were set up in pairs. General study findings and limits: Alloreactive clones mapping to unstimulated subsets formed only a minor fraction. Roughly 80-97% of proliferating CD4+ or CD8+ clones defied assignment to a naive or memory phenotype.

In the mixed lymphocyte reaction, cells were cocultured for 6 days at 37°C. Generated by immunoSEQ multiplex PCR, the TCRdb table keeps only in-frame clones and is missing some. The sample lists some 15,000 clones, around 49% seen once, with roughly 10% in the top ten. Points on this clone: Its antigen is not identified.

The length of the CDR3 is 15 residues. With 6 bases removed from V and 5 bases from J, the gap between germline ends came to 16 bases. The germline CDR1 and CDR2 sequences are MNHEY and SMNVEV (reference sequence). Sequencing input: CFSE-low (dividing) CD4+ T cells sorted from an allogeneic mixed lymphocyte reaction. This chain uses TRBV27 with TRBJ1-4, with D perhaps matching TRBD1 (6 bases). The TCR sequence derives from a human donor in good health; the cells came from an allogeneic mixed lymphocyte reaction. CDR3 sequence: CASRSIGRGNEKLFF. The CDR3 nucleotides are TGTGCCAGCAGATCTATCGGCAGGGGAAATGAAAAACTGTTTTTT.